A selection of T cell receptor beta chains follows, all from one sample in a study of blood T cell repertoires in COVID-19. Only in-frame clones appear in the TCRdb table, and some are missing; sequencing was by immunoSEQ multiplex PCR. The sample carries under 65,000 clones, 87% recorded once. The sequenced material came from peripheral blood. Receptor source: a woman older than 75 with COVID-19, enrolled during active disease. Each CDR3 is given with its conserved first and last residue. The D gene is left open where the match is weak. Expanded clones are given a class, and other clones once, few, many or no size at all.

D,J,V,size,CDR3,DNA
TRBD1,TRBJ1-1,TRBV19,-,CASSIDLTRTGTEAFF,TGTGCCAGTAGTATAGATCTCACCCGGACAGGAACTGAAGCTTTCTTT
-,TRBJ1-1,TRBV18,-,CASSPGRGSEAFF,TGTGCCAGCTCACCGGGGCGCGGTTCTGAAGCTTTCTTT
TRBD1,TRBJ1-3,TRBV6-5,-,CASSTGVNTIYF,TGTGCCAGTTCGACAGGGGTAAACACCATATATTTT
-,TRBJ1-2,TRBV2,once,CASSEARGPNYGYTF,TGTGCCAGCAGTGAAGCGCGCGGCCCTAACTATGGCTACACCTTC
TRBD1,TRBJ1-4,TRBV6-5,-,CASSRDRGREKLFF,TGTGCCAGCAGTAGGGACAGGGGGAGAGAAAAACTGTTTTTT
-,TRBJ1-2,TRBV10-3,-,CAISESLRGVLGTYGYTF,TGTGCCATCAGTGAGTCGCTCCGGGGAGTTCTGGGAACCTATGGCTACACCTTC
TRBD1,TRBJ1-1,TRBV5-1,-,CASSLSGGTEAFF,TGCGCCAGCAGCTTGTCAGGGGGCACTGAAGCTTTCTTT
TRBD1,TRBJ1-1,TRBV5-4,-,CASSLEQGDTEAFF,TGTGCCAGCAGCTTGGAACAGGGGGACACTGAAGCTTTCTTT
TRBD1,TRBJ1-2,TRBV28,-,CASSFLDRGWEGYTF,TGTGCCAGCAGTTTTTTAGACAGGGGATGGGAAGGCTACACCTTC
-,TRBJ2-1,TRBV3-1/TRBV3-2,-,CASSQVGGRNSYNEQFF,TGTGCCAGCAGCCAAGTAGGCGGCCGAAACTCCTACAATGAGCAGTTCTTC
-,TRBJ1-1,TRBV3-1/TRBV3-2,-,CASSRVLGGTEAFF,TGTGCCAGCAGCCGAGTCTTAGGGGGCACTGAAGCTTTCTTT
TRBD1,TRBJ1-2,TRBV19,-,CASSPTGPPYGYTF,TGTGCCAGTAGCCCGACAGGGCCACCCTATGGCTACACCTTC
TRBD2,TRBJ2-1,TRBV7-9,few,CASSLMRGMEPAEQFF,TGTGCCAGCAGCTTAATGCGGGGGATGGAGCCCGCGGAGCAGTTCTTC
TRBD2,TRBJ2-3,TRBV9,-,CASSGSGGGTDTQYF,TGTGCCAGCAGCGGTAGCGGGGGGGGGACAGATACGCAGTATTTT
-,TRBJ1-5,TRBV3-1/TRBV3-2,-,CASSQGTDNQPQHF,TGTGCCAGCAGCCAAGGGACAGACAATCAGCCCCAGCATTTT
-,TRBJ2-3,TRBV9,-,CASSVALGHLTDTQYF,TGTGCCAGCAGCGTAGCCCTAGGACACCTCACAGATACGCAGTATTTT
-,TRBJ2-3,TRBV3-1/TRBV3-2,-,CASSHGSRGGRDTQYF,TGTGCCAGCAGCCATGGGAGTCGAGGAGGACGAGATACGCAGTATTTT
TRBD1,TRBJ2-5,TRBV28,-,CASSSRTGGTETQYF,TGTGCCAGCAGTTCTAGGACAGGGGGTACAGAGACCCAGTACTTC
-,TRBJ2-1,TRBV6-1,-,CASSALMTQSYNEQFF,TGTGCCAGCAGTGCCCTAATGACACAGAGCTACAATGAGCAGTTCTTC
TRBD1,TRBJ2-4,TRBV6-1,-,CASSADSDRGRAKNIQYF,TGTGCCAGCAGTGCAGATTCGGACAGGGGGCGGGCCAAAAACATTCAGTACTTC
TRBD1,TRBJ1-2,TRBV12-5,-,CASGVAGQLSTNYGYTF,TGTGCTAGTGGTGTCGCGGGACAGCTTTCTACTAACTATGGCTACACCTTC
TRBD2,TRBJ2-3,TRBV18,-,CASSQGLAGGDTQYF,TGTGCCAGCTCACAGGGACTAGCGGGGGGAGATACGCAGTATTTT
-,TRBJ2-5,TRBV11-2,once,CASSQGHRETQYF,TGTGCCAGCAGCCAGGGACACCGGGAGACCCAGTACTTC
TRBD1,TRBJ2-7,TRBV5-1,-,CASSLSEQGAFKKYF,TGCGCCAGCAGCTTGAGTGAACAGGGGGCGTTCAAGAAGTACTTC
TRBD2,TRBJ2-5,TRBV7-6,-,CASSSSGYSGGVGTQYF,TGTGCCAGCAGCTCTAGCGGGTATTCCGGGGGCGTGGGGACCCAGTACTTC
TRBD1,TRBJ2-7,TRBV2,-,CASSSDRGLREQYF,TGTGCCAGCAGTAGTGACAGGGGGCTCCGCGAGCAGTACTTC
-,TRBJ2-7,TRBV5-1,-,CASSLAGGQRSEQYF,TGCGCCAGCAGCTTGGCCGGAGGACAGAGGAGCGAGCAGTACTTC
-,TRBJ1-5,TRBV6-5,few,CASRAGLWGNQPQHF,TGTGCCAGCAGGGCGGGACTCTGGGGCAATCAGCCCCAGCATTTT
TRBD1,TRBJ1-2,TRBV2,-,CASRPGTDVYGYTF,TGTGCCAGCAGGCCCGGGACAGACGTCTATGGCTACACCTTC
TRBD1,TRBJ2-7,TRBV10-3,-,CAISGTGSESGQGSYEQYF,TGTGCCATCAGTGGAACAGGCAGTGAGTCGGGACAGGGGAGCTACGAGCAGTACTTC
TRBD1,TRBJ1-2,TRBV4-1,-,CASSQWTGQLSYGYTF,TGCGCCAGCAGCCAATGGACGGGACAGTTGTCCTATGGCTACACCTTC
TRBD1,TRBJ2-3,TRBV3-1/TRBV3-2,-,CASSLYRTGDTDTQYF,TGTGCCAGCAGCCTATATCGGACAGGGGACACAGATACGCAGTATTTT
-,TRBJ1-5,TRBV6-1,once,CASSEARGQPQHF,TGTGCCAGCAGTGAAGCGAGAGGTCAGCCCCAGCATTTT
TRBD1,TRBJ2-7,TRBV4-2,-,CASSSHGTAETYEQYF,TGTGCCAGCAGCTCTCACGGGACAGCCGAGACCTACGAGCAGTACTTC
TRBD1,TRBJ2-1,TRBV7-2,-,CASSLGVGQGAHGEQFF,TGTGCCAGCAGCTTAGGAGTGGGACAGGGGGCTCATGGTGAGCAGTTCTTC
TRBD1,TRBJ2-2,TRBV5-1,-,CASSPGDRVNTGELFF,TGCGCCAGCAGCCCGGGGGACAGGGTAAACACCGGGGAGCTGTTTTTT
TRBD2,TRBJ2-6,TRBV27,-,CASSTWRGGRGANVLTF,TGTGCCAGCAGTACCTGGCGGGGGGGCCGGGGGGCCAACGTCCTGACTTTC
TRBD1,TRBJ1-5,TRBV2,-,CASRGGGGTNQPQHF,TGTGCCAGCCGAGGGGGCGGGGGGACTAATCAGCCCCAGCATTTT
TRBD1,TRBJ1-1,TRBV19,-,CASSITTYGQGRFLSTEAFF,TGTGCCAGTAGCATTACAACTTATGGACAGGGTCGGTTTTTGAGTACCGAAGCTTTCTTT
-,TRBJ2-7,TRBV2,-,CASSEAGDDEQYF,TGTGCCAGCAGTGAGGCAGGGGACGATGAGCAGTACTTC
TRBD1,TRBJ1-4,TRBV30,-,CAWSVSGGEKLFF,TGTGCCTGGAGTGTTTCAGGGGGCGAAAAACTGTTTTTT
TRBD2,TRBJ2-1,TRBV4-1,-,CASSQVSGGAGNEQFF,TGCGCCAGCAGCCAAGTTAGCGGGGGGGCGGGTAATGAGCAGTTCTTC
TRBD1,TRBJ2-1,TRBV2,-,CASRDRNEQFF,TGTGCCAGCAGGGACAGGAATGAGCAGTTCTTC
-,TRBJ2-3,TRBV18,-,CASSPSGPPTDTQYF,TGTGCCAGCTCACCTAGCGGACCGCCCACAGATACGCAGTATTTT
-,TRBJ1-2,TRBV18,once,CASSAGLRNGYTF,TGTGCCAGCTCAGCAGGGTTGAGGAATGGCTACACCTTC
TRBD2,TRBJ2-4,TRBV7-2,-,CASSLQRGGGKNIQYF,TGTGCCAGCAGCTTGCAGCGGGGGGGCGGCAAAAACATTCAGTACTTC
TRBD1,TRBJ2-5,TRBV24-1,-,CATSDSGQAKETQYF,TGTGCCACCAGTGACTCGGGACAGGCGAAAGAGACCCAGTACTTC
-,TRBJ1-3,TRBV6-6,-,CASSHGGGTPGNTIYF,TGTGCCAGCAGCCACGGGGGTGGGACCCCAGGAAACACCATATATTTT
TRBD1,TRBJ1-2,TRBV7-2,once,CASSTKGQGASYTF,TGTGCCAGCAGCACTAAAGGACAGGGGGCAAGCTACACCTTC
-,TRBJ1-2,TRBV5-1,-,CASSFKGDGYTF,TGCGCCAGCAGCTTTAAAGGGGATGGCTACACCTTC
-,TRBJ1-2,TRBV6-1,once,CASSEARGWGYTF,TGTGCCAGCAGTGAAGCCAGGGGCTGGGGCTACACCTTC
TRBD2,TRBJ2-1,TRBV6-5,-,CASRRTSGGRDEQFF,TGTGCCAGCAGACGGACTAGCGGGGGCCGGGATGAGCAGTTCTTC
-,TRBJ2-3,TRBV7-9,-,CASSLGGPWSWEYF,TGTGCCAGCAGCTTAGGGGGGCCCTGGTCATGGGAGTATTTT
TRBD1,TRBJ2-7,TRBV6-5,-,CASSYSNRGIDEQYF,TGTGCCAGCAGTTACTCGAACAGGGGTATCGACGAGCAGTACTTC
TRBD1,TRBJ2-7,TRBV6-5,once,CATTGQGGYEQYF,TGTGCCACCACGGGACAGGGAGGCTACGAGCAGTACTTC
TRBD1,TRBJ2-2,TRBV29-1,-,CSVGRGGSRTGELFF,TGCAGCGTTGGGAGAGGGGGCAGCCGCACCGGGGAGCTGTTTTTT